Listed here is a single T cell receptor beta chain. Its antigen is undetermined. Assay: immunoSEQ multiplex PCR; the TCRdb copy retains only in-frame clones and omits some. The sample contains roughly 120,000 clones, 85% to 90% of which appear only once. Germline trimming cut 0 bases from V and 6 bases from J; bases unmatched to any gene: 4. This CDR3 is built from 15 residues. CDR1 and CDR2 from the germline V gene are LNHNV and YYDKDF (reference sequence). The sample belongs to a study of OX40 agonist ivuxolimab in advanced cancers. Study outcomes and limitations: Low levels of normalized T-cell clonal expansion also appeared in some nonresponders.

The sequence came from an adult with an advanced solid tumor such as melanoma, head and neck, liver or kidney cancer. Sequenced material: CD4+ or CD8+ T cells sorted from blood, taken in a trial of the OX40 agonist ivuxolimab. V is TRBV15 and J is TRBJ1-3; TRBD1 agrees at 8 bases. CDR3 protein: CATSREDRDANTIYF. The CDR3 DNA reads TGTGCCACCAGCAGAGAGGACAGGGACGCAAACACCATATATTTT.